The clone carrying this T cell receptor (beta chain) was found a few times. Its antigen remains unknown. 5'RACE template switching added a universal primer site and UMIs to TCR cDNA. TCRdb reprocessed the 5' RACE reads via MiXCR and lists one record per CDR3 protein. The sample lists about 300,000 distinct CDR3 sequences, around 10% occurring once. The record originates from a study of T cells after yellow fever vaccination. Study results and limitations: After the booster, 96% of CD4 and just over 85% of CD8 primary-response clones were re-detected.

The CDR3 is 15 amino acids. Germline V CDR1 and CDR2: LGHNA, YNFKEQ. The ends lost 0 bases at V and 4 bases at J; junction bases unmatched: 0. This sequence was found in a man between 18 and 29 years old who received the YFV17D yellow fever vaccine. The sample in question was CD4+ T cells sorted from PBMCs, obtained 5 days after the yellow fever booster vaccination. The chain carries TRBV4-2 and TRBJ2-7; 13 nucleotides align to TRBD2. CDR3 sequence reads: CASSQELAGGYEQYF. In DNA, the CDR3 is TGTGCCAGCAGCCAAGAACTAGCGGGGGGGTACGAGCAGTACTTC.